The entry below gives a single TCR beta chain sequence along with its context. This entry comes from a study of T cell responses to AZD1222 COVID-19 vaccine. The CDR3 is made up of 13 amino acids. CDR1 is SGHAT and CDR2 is FQNNGV in the germline V gene. The V gene lost 5 bases and the J gene lost 11 bases, with 16 bases spanning the gap. This table comes from immunoSEQ multiplex PCR, and its TCRdb copy is limited to in-frame clones, with some not included. The table shows 150,000 to 200,000 clones, with just over 90% occurring only once. Source: peripheral blood, taken 28 days after the second AZD1222 dose. The clonotype comes from an adult who received the AZD1222 COVID-19 vaccine. The chain employs TRBV11-2 and TRBJ1-5; a weak D match, TRBD1 (5 bases). CDR3 residues: CASSKRQGGSQHF. In nucleotides, the CDR3 is TGTGCCAGCAGCAAACGCCAGGGAGGTTCCCAGCATTTT.